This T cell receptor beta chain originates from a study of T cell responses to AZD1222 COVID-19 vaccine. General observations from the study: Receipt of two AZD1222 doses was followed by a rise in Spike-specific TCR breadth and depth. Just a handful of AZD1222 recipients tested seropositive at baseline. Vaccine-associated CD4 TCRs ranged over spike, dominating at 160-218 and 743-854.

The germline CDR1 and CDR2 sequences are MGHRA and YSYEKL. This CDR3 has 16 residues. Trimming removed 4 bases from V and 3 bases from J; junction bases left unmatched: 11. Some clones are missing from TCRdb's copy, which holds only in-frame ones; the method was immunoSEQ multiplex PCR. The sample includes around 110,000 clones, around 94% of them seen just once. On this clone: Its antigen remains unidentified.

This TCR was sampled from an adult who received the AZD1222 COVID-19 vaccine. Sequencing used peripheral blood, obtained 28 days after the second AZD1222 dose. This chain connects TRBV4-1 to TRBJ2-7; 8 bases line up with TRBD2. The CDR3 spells CASSLAGLATIYEQYF. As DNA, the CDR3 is TGCGCCAGCAGCCTGGCTGGACTAGCAACTATCTACGAGCAGTACTTC.